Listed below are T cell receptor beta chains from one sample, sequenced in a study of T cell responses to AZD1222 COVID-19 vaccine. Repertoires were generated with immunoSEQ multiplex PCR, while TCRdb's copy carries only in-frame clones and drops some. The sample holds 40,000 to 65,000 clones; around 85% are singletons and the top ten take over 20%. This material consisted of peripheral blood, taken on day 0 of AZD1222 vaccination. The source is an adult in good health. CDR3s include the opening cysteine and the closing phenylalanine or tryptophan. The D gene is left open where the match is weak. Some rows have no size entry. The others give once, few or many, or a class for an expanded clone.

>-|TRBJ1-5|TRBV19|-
TGTGCCAGTAAGGAGACGACAGACACAGGGCCCCAGCATTTT
CASKETTDTGPQHF
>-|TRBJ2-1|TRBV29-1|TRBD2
TGCAGCGTGACGACTAGCTGGGACAATGAGCAGTTCTTC
CSVTTSWDNEQFF
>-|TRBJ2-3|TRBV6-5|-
TGTGCCAGCAACGAGGGGGGCACAGATACGCAGTATTTT
CASNEGGTDTQYF
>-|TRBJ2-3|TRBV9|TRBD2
TGTGCCAGCAGCATAGCGGGCGGTCAGGGCACAGATACGCAGTATTTT
CASSIAGGQGTDTQYF
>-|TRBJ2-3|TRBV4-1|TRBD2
TGCGCCAGCAGCCAAGTAGGCGGGAGGGATACGCAGTATTTT
CASSQVGGRDTQYF
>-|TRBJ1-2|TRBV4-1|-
TGCGCCAGCAGCCTAGACTCGTACTATGGCTACACCTTC
CASSLDSYYGYTF
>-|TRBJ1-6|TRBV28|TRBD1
TGTGCCAGCTTAACCGGGACAGGGGGATATAATTCACCCCTCCACTTT
CASLTGTGGYNSPLHF
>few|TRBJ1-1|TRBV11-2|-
TGTGCCAGCAGCTTAGTCGGGCTGAGCACTGAAGCTTTCTTT
CASSLVGLSTEAFF
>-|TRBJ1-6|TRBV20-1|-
TGCAGTGCTAGTGACCGCACATCCTATAATTCACCCCTCCACTTT
CSASDRTSYNSPLHF
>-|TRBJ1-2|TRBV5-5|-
TGTGCCAGCAGCTTGGACGAAGCTAACTATGGCTACACCTTC
CASSLDEANYGYTF
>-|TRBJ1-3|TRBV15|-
TGTGCCACCAGCTTACACAGCTCTGGAAACACCATATATTTT
CATSLHSSGNTIYF
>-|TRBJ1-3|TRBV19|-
TGTGCCAGTAGTACACAATTGTCTGGAAACACCATATATTTT
CASSTQLSGNTIYF
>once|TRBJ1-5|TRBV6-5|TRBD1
TGTGCCAGCACCTTGGACAGGGTGGGCAATCAGCCCCAGCATTTT
CASTLDRVGNQPQHF
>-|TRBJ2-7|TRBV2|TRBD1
TGTGCCAGCCGCCGACAGGGCTACGAGCAGTACTTC
CASRRQGYEQYF
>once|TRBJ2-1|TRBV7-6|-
TGTGCCAGCAGCGTAGCCACCTACAATGAGCAGTTCTTC
CASSVATYNEQFF
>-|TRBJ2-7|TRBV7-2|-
TGTGCCAGCAGCTTAGTAGGGGGTCGGAGCTCCTACGAGCAGTACTTC
CASSLVGGRSSYEQYF
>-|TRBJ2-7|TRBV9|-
TGTGCCAGCAGCGTGGGACCTCTTCCCTACGAGCAGTACTTC
CASSVGPLPYEQYF
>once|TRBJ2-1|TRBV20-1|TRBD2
TGCAGTGCTAGTACTGGGACTAGCGGGCTTCAGGAGCAGTTCTTC
CSASTGTSGLQEQFF
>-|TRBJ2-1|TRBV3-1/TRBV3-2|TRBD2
TGTGCCAGCAGCCTAACTAGCGGCTGGTCCTACAATGAGCAGTTCTTC
CASSLTSGWSYNEQFF
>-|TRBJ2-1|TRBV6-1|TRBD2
TGTGCCAGCAGTGGTCTACTAGCGGGCTCCTACAATGAGCAGTTCTTC
CASSGLLAGSYNEQFF
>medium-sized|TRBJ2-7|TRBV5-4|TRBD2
TGTGCCAGCAGCGAAACTAGCGGGGGACCCTCCTACGAGCAGTACTTC
CASSETSGGPSYEQYF
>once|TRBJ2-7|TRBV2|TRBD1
TGTGCCGGGGCCGGGACAGGGAGCTACGAGCAGTACTTC
CAGAGTGSYEQYF
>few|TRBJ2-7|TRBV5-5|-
TGTGCCAGCAGCCTAGGGACTCTGGGCGAGCAGTACTTC
CASSLGTLGEQYF